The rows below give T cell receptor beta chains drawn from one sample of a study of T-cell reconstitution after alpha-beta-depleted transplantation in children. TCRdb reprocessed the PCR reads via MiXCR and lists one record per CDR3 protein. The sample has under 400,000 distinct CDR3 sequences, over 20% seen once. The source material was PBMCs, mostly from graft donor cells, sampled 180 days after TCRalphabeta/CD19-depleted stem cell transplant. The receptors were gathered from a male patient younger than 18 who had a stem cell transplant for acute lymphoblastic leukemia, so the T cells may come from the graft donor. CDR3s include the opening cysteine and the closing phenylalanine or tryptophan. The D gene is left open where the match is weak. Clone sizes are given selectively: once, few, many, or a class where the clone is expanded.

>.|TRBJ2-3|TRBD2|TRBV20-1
TGCAGTGACGGTAGCGGGAGGGTGTCACATACGCAGTATTTT
CSDGSGRVSHTQYF
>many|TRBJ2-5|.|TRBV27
TGTGCCAGCAGTACTGGGGGCCGCCAAGAGACCCAGTACTTC
CASSTGGRQETQYF
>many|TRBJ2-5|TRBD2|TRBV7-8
TGTGCCAGCAGCTTAGCGAGTACTAGCGGGAGTGGAAAGACCCAGTACTTC
CASSLASTSGSGKTQYF
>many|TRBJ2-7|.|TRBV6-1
TGTGCCACGGGCTTAGGGCAGGGACTTAGCTACGAGCAGTACTTC
CATGLGQGLSYEQYF
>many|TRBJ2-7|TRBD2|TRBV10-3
TGTGCCATCAGTTTGACTAGCGGGAGCTACGAGCAGTACTTC
CAISLTSGSYEQYF
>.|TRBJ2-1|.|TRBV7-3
TGTGCCAGCAGCTTCCTTAACGGACCAGGGAGCTCCTACAATGAGCAGTTCTTC
CASSFLNGPGSSYNEQFF
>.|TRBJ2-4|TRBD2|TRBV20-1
TGCAGTGCTAGGTTGGCTAGCGGGGGGGCCATGGCCAAAAACATTCAGTACTTC
CSARLASGGAMAKNIQYF
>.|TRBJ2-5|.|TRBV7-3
TGTGCCAGCAGCCCCGGGACATCTTTAGAGACCCAGTACTTC
CASSPGTSLETQYF
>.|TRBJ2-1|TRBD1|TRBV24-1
TGTGCCACCAGTGGGGACCCAGGGGGTAGGGATGAGCAGTTCTTC
CATSGDPGGRDEQFF
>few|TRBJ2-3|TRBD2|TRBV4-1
TGCGCCAGCAGCCTTTGGACTAGCGGGGGCACAGATACGCAGTATTTT
CASSLWTSGGTDTQYF
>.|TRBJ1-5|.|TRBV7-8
TGTGCCAGCAGCGACATTAGGGCTCAGCCCCAGCATTTT
CASSDIRAQPQHF
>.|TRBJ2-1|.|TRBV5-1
TGCGCCAGCAGCTTGCAATACCCTCCGTGGGGCAATGAGCAGTTCTTC
CASSLQYPPWGNEQFF
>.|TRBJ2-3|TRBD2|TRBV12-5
TGTGCTAGTGGTCACGGACTAGCGGGAGTAGCAGATACGCAGTATTTT
CASGHGLAGVADTQYF
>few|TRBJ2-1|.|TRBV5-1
TGCGCCAGCAGCCGTAGCTCCCTCCTAGGCCGGTCTAGTTACAACTACAATGAGCAGTTCTTC
CASSRSSLLGRSSYNYNEQFF
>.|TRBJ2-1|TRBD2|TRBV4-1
TGCGCCAGCAGCCAAGATCGGTTAGGACTAGTGTCACTTGAGCAGTTCTTC
CASSQDRLGLVSLEQFF
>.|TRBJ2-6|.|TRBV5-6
TGTGCCAGCAGCTTGTGGCGGGACTCTGGGGCCAACGTCCTGACTTTC
CASSLWRDSGANVLTF
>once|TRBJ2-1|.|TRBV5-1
TGCGCCAGCATCTCTTACAGGGAAAAGGGCAGTGAGCAGTTCTTC
CASISYREKGSEQFF
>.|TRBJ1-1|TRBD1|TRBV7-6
TGTGCCAGCAGCCCACAAGTGGGACAGCGCTACACTGAAGCTTTCTTT
CASSPQVGQRYTEAFF
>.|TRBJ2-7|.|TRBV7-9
TGTGCCAGCAGCCACTACGGGTCGGGCTCCTACGAGCAGTACTTC
CASSHYGSGSYEQYF
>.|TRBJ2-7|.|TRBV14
TGTGCCAGCAGCCAATACAGTCCCTACGAGCAGTACTTC
CASSQYSPYEQYF
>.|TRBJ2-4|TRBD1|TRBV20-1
TGCAGTGCAGGGGACAGGGTTAGGGGAAACATTCAGTACTTC
CSAGDRVRGNIQYF
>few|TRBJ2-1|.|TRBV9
TGTGCCAGCAGCGAGCAGGGGGGCTCTGAGCAGTTCTTC
CASSEQGGSEQFF
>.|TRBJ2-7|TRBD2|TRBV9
TGTGCCACCAACCCCCTATCCAGCGGGAGGGGCGAGCAGTACTTC
CATNPLSSGRGEQYF
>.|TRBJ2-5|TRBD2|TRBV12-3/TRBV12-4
TGTGCCAGCAGTTTACGGACTAGCGGATACCAAGAGACCCAGTACTTC
CASSLRTSGYQETQYF
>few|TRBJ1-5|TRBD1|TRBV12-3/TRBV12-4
TGTGCCAGCAGTAAGGACAGGGGCCTTCCGCCTAGCAATCAGCCCCAGCATTTT
CASSKDRGLPPSNQPQHF
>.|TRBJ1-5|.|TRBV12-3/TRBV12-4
TGTGCCAGCAGAGTGACAGGCAATCAGCCCCAGCATTTT
CASRVTGNQPQHF
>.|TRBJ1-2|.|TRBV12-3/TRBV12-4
TGTGCCAGCAGTTTATTTGTGGGGGAGTCCTATGGCTACACCTTC
CASSLFVGESYGYTF
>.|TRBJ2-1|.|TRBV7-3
TGTGCCAGCAGCTTAAGCCCGGGCCTTTGGGACAATGAGCAGTTCTTC
CASSLSPGLWDNEQFF
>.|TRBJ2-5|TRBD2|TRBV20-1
TGCAGTGCTAGAGACAGCGTGACTAGCGGGAGACTGGAGACCCAGTACTTC
CSARDSVTSGRLETQYF
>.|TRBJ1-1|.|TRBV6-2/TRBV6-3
TGTGCCAGCAGTTACTCCCCGACAGGGAACACTGAAGCTTTCTTT
CASSYSPTGNTEAFF
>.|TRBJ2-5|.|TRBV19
TGTGCCAGTAGTATGGTCGGCGGAGAGACCCAGTACTTC
CASSMVGGETQYF
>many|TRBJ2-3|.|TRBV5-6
TGTGCCAGCAGCTTGGCCGGTAATACGCAGTATTTT
CASSLAGNTQYF
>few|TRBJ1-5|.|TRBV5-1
TGCGCCAGCAGCTTGGGGCGGGGGTATCAGCCCCAGCATTTT
CASSLGRGYQPQHF
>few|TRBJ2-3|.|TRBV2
TGTGCCAGCAGTGCATTAGTTAGCACAGATACGCAGTATTTT
CASSALVSTDTQYF
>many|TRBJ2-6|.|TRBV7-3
TGTGCCAGCAGCCCCGGATCTTCTGGGGCCAACGTCCTGACTTTC
CASSPGSSGANVLTF
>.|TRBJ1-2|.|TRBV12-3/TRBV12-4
TGTGCCAGCGACGGAGCTAACTATGGCTACACCTTC
CASDGANYGYTF
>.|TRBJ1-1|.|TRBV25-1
TGTGCCAGCAGTGGCAGCACACGGGGTGAAGCTTTCTTT
CASSGSTRGEAFF
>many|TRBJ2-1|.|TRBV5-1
TGCGCCAGCAGCTTCTTGGGCCTCGGGCAGTTCTTC
CASSFLGLGQFF
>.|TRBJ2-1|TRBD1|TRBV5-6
TGTGCCAGCAGACCTGGGACAGGGAGCTCCTACAATGAGCAGTTCTTC
CASRPGTGSSYNEQFF
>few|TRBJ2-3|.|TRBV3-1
TGTGCCAGCAGCCAAGGGGCACCAGATACGCAGTATTTT
CASSQGAPDTQYF